The 18 T cell receptor beta chains in this list originate from one sample, sequenced in a study of blood T cell repertoires in COVID-19. The protocol was immunoSEQ multiplex PCR, while the TCRdb copy is restricted to in-frame clones and leaves out a portion. The sample consists of 200,000 to 250,000 clones, roughly 80% of them appearing once. The sequenced material came from peripheral blood. Receptors were obtained from an elderly woman with active or convalescent COVID-19.

This chain joins TRBV18 and TRBJ2-3; TRBD1 aligns across 12 bases. The CDR3 totals 16 residues. The V segment lost 3 bases and the J segment 4 bases; nucleotides outside the gene matches: 5. Germline-derived CDR1 and CDR2 are KGHSH and LQKENI. CDR3 sequence (DNA): TGTGCCAGCTCACCTCGAGGGACAGGGGGCGCAGATACGCAGTATTTT. Amino acid sequence: CASSPRGTGGADTQYF.

The chain employs TRBV27 and TRBJ1-4; D is ambiguous. The germline V gene has CDR1 MNHEY and CDR2 SMNVEV (reference sequence). The CDR3 consists of 14 residues. V was clipped by 2 bases and J by 13 bases, with 17 bases between them. In DNA form, the CDR3 reads TGTGCCAGCAGTTTACACCACTCCTCGGCTAGACTGTTTTTT. This sequence encodes CASSLHHSSARLFF. The full variable domain, with the rest looked up from reference TRBV27 and TRBJ1-4, is EAQVTQNPRYLITVTGKKLTVTCSQNMNHEYMSWYRQDPGLGLRQIYYSMNVEVTDKGDVPEGYKVSRKEKRNFPLILESPSPNQTSLYFCASSLHHSSARLFFGSGTQLSVL.

This chain uses TRBV2 with TRBJ2-1, with 12 nucleotides matching TRBD2. V shed 2 bases, J shed 9 bases, and the junction held 5 bases outside the gene matches. CDR1 is SNHLY and CDR2 is FYNNEI in the germline V gene. The CDR3 is 15 amino acids. CDR3 bases: TGTGCCAGCAGTGAAACTAGCGGGGGGACGGGTGAGCAGTTCTTC. The encoded protein is CASSETSGGTGEQFF. Variable domain in full (rest from reference TRBV2 and TRBJ2-1): EPEVTQTPSHQVTQMGQEVILRCVPISNHLYFYWYRQILGQKVEFLVSFYNNEISEKSEIFDDQFSVERPDGSNFTLKIRSTKLEDSAMYFCASSETSGGTGEQFFGPGTRLTVL.

In DNA form, the CDR3 reads TGTGCCAGTAGTATTGATCCAGGGCGTTCACCCCTCCACTTT. Its protein product is CASSIDPGRSPLHF. V gene TRBV19 combines with J gene TRBJ1-6; D perhaps matches TRBD1 (5 bases). Germline CDR1 and CDR2: LNHDA and SQIVND (reference sequence). Trimming stripped 3 bases from V and 9 bases from J, with 12 bases between. CDR3 size: 14 residues.

The chain has TRBV5-4 and TRBJ2-5, with 11 bases aligning to TRBD2. Unmatched junction bases numbered 7, after V lost 4 bases and J lost 5 bases. Germline CDR1 reads SGHNT; CDR2 reads YYREEE (reference sequence). The CDR3 runs 15 residues. This CDR3 is CASSLSGGARETQYF. The CDR3 DNA reads TGTGCCAGCAGCCTTAGCGGGGGGGCCAGGGAGACCCAGTACTTC.

This chain links TRBV12-5 with TRBJ2-2; 11 nucleotides align to TRBD2. The CDR3 is 19 residues long. Trimming cost V 3 bases and J 7 bases; bases outside gene matches: 16. Germline loops: CDR1 LGHNT, CDR2 FRNRAP. DNA for the CDR3: TGTGCTAGTGGTTTCATAGGCACTAGCGGGGGATTCGAGGGCGGGGAGCTGTTTTTT. Protein: CASGFIGTSGGFEGGELFF.

V and J are TRBV27 and TRBJ1-5, with a tentative D call TRBD1 (5 bases). V lost 3 bases and J lost 1, with 13 bases in between. Germline assignment: CDR1 MNHEY and CDR2 SMNVEV (reference sequence). The CDR3 length is 16 residues. CDR3 nucleotide sequence: TGTGCCAGCAGTTTGGGCAGATGGGGCAGCAATCAGCCCCAGCATTTT. Protein product: CASSLGRWGSNQPQHF.

This clone was recorded a few times. The rearrangement links TRBV9 to TRBJ1-4; D gene ambiguous. The ends were cut back, 2 bases at V and 1 base at J, with 9 bases in the middle. This CDR3 region has 15 residues. CDR1 and CDR2 from the germline V gene are SGDLS and YYNGEE. CDR3 region: CASSVGIRTNEKLFF. The CDR3 DNA reads as TGTGCCAGCAGCGTTGGCATACGAACTAATGAAAAACTGTTTTTT.

The chain combines TRBV19 with TRBJ2-4; D is undetermined. V shed 8 bases and J shed 0 bases, with 11 bases lying between them. From germline, CDR1 is LNHDA and CDR2 SQIVND (reference sequence). The CDR3 is made up of 14 amino acids. CDR3 in DNA: TGTGCCAGTGCCCCCGGTGGAGCCAAAAACATTCAGTACTTC. It translates to CASAPGGAKNIQYF.

This rearrangement joins TRBV4-1 to TRBJ2-3, with TRBD2 matching over 12 bases. CDR1 is MGHRA, CDR2 YSYEKL, per germline. The V and J ends lost 4 bases and 5 bases, in that order; junction bases with no gene match: 10. CDR3 length: 17 amino acids. CDR3 residues: CASSRTSGTFGIDTQYF. The CDR3 nucleotides read TGCGCCAGCAGCCGGACTAGCGGGACCTTCGGGATAGATACGCAGTATTTT.

The chain has TRBV11-2 and TRBJ2-3, with 8 nucleotides matching TRBD2. Per the germline V gene, CDR1 is SGHAT and CDR2 is FQNNGV. V dropped 0 bases and J dropped 3; count of bases not matched to a gene: 8. The CDR3 covers 17 residues. CDR3 residues: CASSLDLGRAFTDTQYF. The DNA for the CDR3 is TGTGCCAGCAGCTTAGATCTCGGGAGGGCATTTACAGATACGCAGTATTTT.

The chain uses TRBV5-1 and TRBJ2-1; 12 nucleotides agree with TRBD2. With 1 base clipped from V and 3 bases from J, the junction kept 11 bases outside the gene matches. The CDR3 has 19 amino acids. The germline gives CDR1 SGHRS, CDR2 YFSETQ. The CDR3 protein is CASSLSGASGRAVYNEQFF. The CDR3 DNA reads TGCGCCAGCAGCTTGAGCGGGGCTAGCGGGAGGGCCGTCTACAATGAGCAGTTCTTC.

The DNA of the CDR3 is TGTGCCAGTAGTAGCTGGAGGTTAGCGGGCCTTTACGAGCAGTACTTC. Its protein product is CASSSWRLAGLYEQYF. The chain is built from TRBV19 and TRBJ2-7; TRBD2 matches at 7 bases. Germline V CDR1 and CDR2: LNHDA, SQIVND (reference sequence). The CDR3 is 16 residues long. The V gene end was trimmed by 4 bases and the J gene end by 4 bases; junction bases not matched to a gene: 13.

The CDR3 protein is CASSQETSGVDYNEQFF. The CDR3 DNA sequence: TGCGCCAGCAGCCAGGAGACTAGCGGGGTTGACTACAATGAGCAGTTCTTC. The J gene is TRBJ2-1, the V gene TRBV4-1; 11 nucleotides match TRBD2. Per germline, CDR1 MGHRA and CDR2 YSYEKL. V lost 3 bases to trimming and J lost 3 bases; unmatched junction nucleotides: 7. There are 17 residues in the CDR3.

The chain uses TRBV6-5 and TRBJ2-3, with D unclear. The V and J ends lost 3 bases and 1 base respectively, with 8 bases between them. Germline V gene data show CDR1 as MNHEY and CDR2 as SVGAGI. This CDR3 has 14 residues. DNA of the CDR3: TGTGCCAGCAGTTATTTAGTGGGCACAGATACGCAGTATTTT. This sequence encodes CASSYLVGTDTQYF.

The V call is TRBV5-1, the J call TRBJ1-4; 7 bases are a match to TRBD1. V shed 2 bases and J 2 bases; nucleotides not matched to a gene: 3. Germline loops: CDR1 SGHRS, CDR2 YFSETQ. The CDR3 is made up of 15 amino acids. As DNA, the CDR3 is TGCGCCAGCAGCTTTTTGACAGGGACTAATGAAAAACTGTTTTTT. Amino acid sequence: CASSFLTGTNEKLFF.

J is TRBJ2-7 and V is TRBV27; 8 bases match TRBD1. Germline CDR1 and CDR2: MNHEY and SMNVEV (reference sequence). J was trimmed by 4 bases and V by 6 bases; bases with no gene match: 5. This CDR3 spans 13 amino acids. The CDR3: CASSRTGIYEQYF. Written as DNA, the CDR3 is TGTGCCAGCAGCCGGACAGGGATATACGAGCAGTACTTC.

The chain links TRBV3-1 (or the pseudogene TRBV3-2) to TRBJ2-3, with 10 nucleotides matching TRBD1. Germline V CDR1 and CDR2: LGHDT, YNNKEL (reference sequence). V trimming: 1 base; J trimming: 0 bases; junction bases outside the gene matches: 10. This CDR3 comprises 19 residues. The CDR3 bases are TGTGCCAGCAGCCAAGCCGGGACAGGGGCGCCCTTTAGCACAGATACGCAGTATTTT. This gives the protein CASSQAGTGAPFSTDTQYF.